This T cell receptor (beta chain) was sequenced for a study of shared clonotypes between healthy human individuals. Every immunoSEQ plate was one replicate of a subset's evenly spread DNA. Produced via immunoSEQ multiplex PCR; TCRdb's table is partial and in-frame only. The sample yields about 380,000 clones, 96% seen once. Trimming stripped 4 bases from V and 0 bases from J, with 6 bases between. This CDR3 is 13 amino acids long. Germline assignment: CDR1 PRHDT and CDR2 FYEKMQ (reference sequence). The genes are TRBV13 and TRBJ1-2; D is unresolved. The sequencing input was memory CD8+ T cells sorted from blood. Subset here: CD45RO+ cells pooled with CCR7-negative TemRA cells. This TCR derives from a man under 40 in good health. CDR3 sequence: CASSSGTNYGYTF. In nucleotides, the CDR3 is TGTGCCAGCAGCTCAGGTACTAACTATGGCTACACCTTC.